The 5 T cell receptor beta chains presented below share a single source sample, sequenced in a study of cytomegalovirus exposure and HLA in healthy donors (dated by TCRdb to about 2017). Preparation of the library involved the immunoSEQ multiplex PCR assay. For the multiplex PCR, a mixture combining 60 forward primers for TCR Vbeta segments and 13 reverse primers for TCR Jbeta segments was used. TCRdb stores this immuneACCESS table with in-frame sequences only. Part of the clones is absent; in the studies checked, under half of the shortfall reflects unresolved V genes, and no reason is known for the rest. The sample table records 95,000 to 150,000 clones; roughly 15% of these occur just once. Approximately 2.6% of the sample rests with the top ten. The sequenced sample consisted of PBMCs. These receptors all come from a female donor in good health and CMV-seropositive.

The chain has TRBV5-1 and TRBJ2-7; 9 bases align to TRBD2. Germline assignment: CDR1 SGHRS and CDR2 YFSETQ. The ends lost 1 base at V and 6 bases at J; junction bases unmatched: 2. This CDR3 contains 13 residues. The CDR3 nucleotides read TGCGCCAGCAGCTTGAGTAGCGGGAGCGAGCAGTACTTC. The encoded protein is CASSLSSGSEQYF.

The chain uses TRBV5-1 and TRBJ2-1; TRBD2 matches 8 bases. Germline CDR1 SGHRS, CDR2 YFSETQ. J gave up 9 bases and V 4 bases, and 12 bases lay outside the gene matches. This CDR3 is built from 15 residues. The CDR3 bases are TGCGCCAGCAGCGACCGTAGCGGGGCGGAAAGTGAGCAGTTCTTC. Protein product: CASSDRSGAESEQFF.

This clone appeared a few times. V and J are TRBV25-1 and TRBJ1-2, with a possible D match to TRBD1 (5 bases). Germline V CDR1 and CDR2: MGHDK, SYGVNS. The CDR3 consists of 12 residues. Trimming removed 6 bases from V and 6 bases from J, with 11 bases in between. The CDR3 coding sequence is TGTGCCAGCAGGCTTGACAGCCATGGCTACACCTTC. This gives the protein CASRLDSHGYTF.

The chain is built from TRBV15 and TRBJ1-4; 10 nucleotides align to TRBD1. After removal of 0 bases from V and 3 bases from J, the junction contained 4 bases not matched to a gene. Germline CDR1 is LNHNV and CDR2 is YYDKDF (reference sequence). The CDR3 length is 17 residues. The CDR3 protein is CATSRDHGTGANEKLFF. CDR3 DNA sequence: TGTGCCACCAGCAGAGATCACGGGACAGGGGCTAATGAAAAACTGTTTTTT.

The genes are TRBV7-2 and TRBJ2-2, with a tentative D call TRBD2 (6 bases). The germline CDR1 and CDR2 sequences are SGHTA and FQGNSA. The CDR3 spans 16 residues. V lost 4 bases to trimming and J lost 7 bases, with 19 bases between them. CDR3 DNA sequence: TGTGCCAGCAGCTCCCAATCCGGGGGATTTGGCGGGGAGCTGTTTTTT. This codes for CASSSQSGGFGGELFF.